Ten or more counts support the clone carrying this TCR beta chain. The antigen remains unidentified. This record comes from a study of post-analysis software for immune sequencing data. Study-level findings and limits: Elevated frequency relative to controls characterized four or five TRBV segments in patients, TRBV5-6, TRBV5-1 and TRBV20-1 among them.

The authors incorporated unique molecular identifiers into the TCR beta cDNA libraries. One entry per CDR3 protein results from TCRdb running MiXCR on the PCR reads. Of just over 250,000 distinct CDR3 sequences listed, less than 40% are singletons. This CDR3 is 14 amino acids long. Germline V lookup: CDR1 SEHNR, CDR2 FQNEAQ (reference sequence). V was clipped by 5 bases and J by 5 bases; unmatched bases: 5. The clonotype comes from a girl between 5 and 17 years old with multiple sclerosis. The rearrangement links TRBV7-9 to TRBJ1-4; 7 bases match TRBD1. Material for sequencing was blood. The CDR3 spells CASSPKGGNEKLFF. The CDR3 bases are TGTGCCAGCAGCCCAAAAGGGGGCAATGAAAAACTGTTTTTT.